The T cell receptor beta chain described here comes from a study of T-cell memory formation after mild COVID-19 (dated by TCRdb to about 2021). Background on the whole study: TCR sequence clusters from the two donors were found to be largely donor specific. T-cell clones expanding and contracting after mild COVID-19 in a couple of donors were tracked by longitudinal TCRalpha and TCRbeta repertoire sequencing. The cohort was made up of two young adult volunteers, one female and one male, who were previously healthy. Study-level results and caveats: Some responding clones were detected in pre-infection memory, suggesting pre-existing cross-reactive memory T cells joined the SARS-CoV-2 response. Whether the second-wave clones peaking on day 37 were SARS-CoV-2 specific was not confirmed. From day 15 to 85, contracting clones showed balanced CD4/CD8 phenotypes, whereas a second wave of clones that expanded from day 15 to 37 leaned towards CD4+. Contracting CD4+ clones turned up mainly in the CM and EM memory subsets, whereas EMRA was where CD8+ clones were enriched. Only two mild cases were covered by the study, and larger cohorts that include severe cases with pre-infection samples were considered necessary.

This clonotype has only one observation. The antigen it binds to is not known. There are no base qualities to consult, and no much larger clone falls within one base. One read offers little support. The cysteine opens and the phenylalanine closes a CDR3 of 14 amino acids. CDR3 DNA is the only sequence kept; it has 42 bases, read in frame from the first base. According to the germline V gene, CDR1 reads MNHEY and CDR2 reads SVGEGT. Relative to germline, V is 2 bases shorter and J is 4 bases shorter, with 10 bases between their ends. TCRdb lists the instrument as Illumina NovaSeq 6000. cDNA libraries for TCRalpha and TCRbeta were prepared by 5'RACE using constant-segment primers, with sample barcodes and unique molecular identifiers added. Trizol reagent was used to extract RNA from every sample. Library amplification was performed in two PCR steps, and a second sample barcode and Illumina TruSeq adapters were introduced in the second step. Sequencing of the libraries was done on an Illumina NovaSeq, producing 2 x 150 bp paired-end reads. The published analysis was carried out like this. Demultiplexing of reads and collapsing into UMI-guided consensus sequences were performed with migec v1.2.7. With mixcr v2.1.11, UMI consensuses were aligned to TRA and TRB V and J templates and assembled into clonotypes. Clonotypes were classified as expanded or contracted when called significant by both edgeR and NoisET, with noise models trained on biological replicates. For edgeR calls, the thresholds were a false discovery rate-adjusted p below 0.01 and a log2 fold-change of 1. PCA with hierarchical clustering of max-normalized trajectories of the 1000 most abundant clonotypes was used as exploratory dynamics analysis. The CD4 or CD8 phenotype of responding clones was assigned using the separately sequenced CD4+ and CD8+ repertoires. TCRdb ran its own pipeline on the public reads, namely fastp trimming at Q25 and MiXCR clone calling, and kept in-frame beta chains. Here each entry gathers all rows of one CDR3 protein and keeps the most common genes and DNA. TCRdb, not the authors, supplied the V and J calls. Here the sample has about 110,000 distinct CDR3 sequences; 22% occur a single time. The ten largest clones represent approximately 40% of the sample.

Ficoll-Paque density gradient centrifugation was used to isolate PBMCs. The chain employs TRBV6-2 or TRBV6-3 and TRBJ2-3; the D gene cannot be named for sure. The source material was PBMCs or a T cell subset sorted from them (not recorded which). The receptor was isolated from a man aged 18 to 29 who had mild COVID-19 (a few samples of this study predate the infection). The sample titles of this study are shuffled in the database, so cell type and time point are left out; the donor was told from shared clones. The CDR3 in this case is CASSYKETSDTQYF. Here is the DNA: TGTGCCAGCAGTTACAAGGAAACCTCAGATACGCAGTATTTT.